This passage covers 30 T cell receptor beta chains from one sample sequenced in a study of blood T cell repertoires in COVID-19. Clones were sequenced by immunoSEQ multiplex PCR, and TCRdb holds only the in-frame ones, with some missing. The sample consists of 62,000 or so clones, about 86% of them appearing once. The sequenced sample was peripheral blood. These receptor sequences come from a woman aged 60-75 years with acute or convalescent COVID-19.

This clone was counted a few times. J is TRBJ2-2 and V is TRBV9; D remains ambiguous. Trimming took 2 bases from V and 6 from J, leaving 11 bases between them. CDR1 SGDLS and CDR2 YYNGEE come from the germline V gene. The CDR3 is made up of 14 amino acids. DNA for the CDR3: TGTGCCAGCAGCGTGGCCTTATCCCCCGGGGAGCTGTTTTTT. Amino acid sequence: CASSVALSPGELFF.

The CDR3 DNA reads TGTGCCAGCAGCACACGGTCGGGAAGCCTGCCTGGAAACACCATATATTTT. Its protein product is CASSTRSGSLPGNTIYF. The chain uses TRBV11-2 and TRBJ1-3, with unresolved D. This CDR3 is 17 amino acids long. CDR1 SGHAT and CDR2 FQNNGV come from the germline V gene. V was pared by 5 bases and J by 2 bases, with 19 bases between.

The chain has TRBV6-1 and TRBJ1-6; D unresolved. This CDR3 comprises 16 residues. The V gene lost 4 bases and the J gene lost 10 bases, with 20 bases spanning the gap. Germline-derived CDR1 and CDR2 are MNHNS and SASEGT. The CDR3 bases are TGTGCCAGCAGTGGGGTCAGGCGGGGAAATGGCTCACCCCTCCACTTT. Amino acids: CASSGVRRGNGSPLHF.

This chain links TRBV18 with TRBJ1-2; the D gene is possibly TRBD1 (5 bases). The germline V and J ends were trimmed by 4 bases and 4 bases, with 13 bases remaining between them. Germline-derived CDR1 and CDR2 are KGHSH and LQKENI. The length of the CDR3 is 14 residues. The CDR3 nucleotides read TGTGCCAGCTCACTCGGGGGAGGACCCTATGGCTACACCTTC. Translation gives CASSLGGGPYGYTF.

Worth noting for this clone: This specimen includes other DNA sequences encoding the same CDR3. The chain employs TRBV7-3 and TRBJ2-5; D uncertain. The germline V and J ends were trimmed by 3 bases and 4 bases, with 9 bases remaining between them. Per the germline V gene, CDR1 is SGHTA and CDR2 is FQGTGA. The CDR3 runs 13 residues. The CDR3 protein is CASSLVATETQYF. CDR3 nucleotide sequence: TGTGCCAGCAGCTTGGTGGCCACAGAGACCCAGTACTTC. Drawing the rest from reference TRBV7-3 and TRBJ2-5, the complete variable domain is GAGVSQTPSNKVTEKGKYVELRCDPISGHTALYWYRQSLGQGPEFLIYFQGTGAADDSGLPNDRFFAVRPEGSVSTLKIQRTERGDSAVYLCASSLVATETQYFGPGTRLLVL.

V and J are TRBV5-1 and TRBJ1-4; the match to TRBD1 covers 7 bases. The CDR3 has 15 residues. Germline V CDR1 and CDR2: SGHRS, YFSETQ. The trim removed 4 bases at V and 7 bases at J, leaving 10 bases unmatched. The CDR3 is CASSPRTGSSEKLFF. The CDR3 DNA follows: TGCGCCAGCAGCCCTCGGACAGGATCCAGTGAAAAACTGTTTTTT.

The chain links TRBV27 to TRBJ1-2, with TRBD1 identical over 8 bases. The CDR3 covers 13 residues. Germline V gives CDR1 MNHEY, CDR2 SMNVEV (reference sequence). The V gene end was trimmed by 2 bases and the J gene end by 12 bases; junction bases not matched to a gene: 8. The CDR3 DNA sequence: TGTGCCAGCAGTTTACGAGGACAGGGATGGAACACCTTC. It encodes CASSLRGQGWNTF.

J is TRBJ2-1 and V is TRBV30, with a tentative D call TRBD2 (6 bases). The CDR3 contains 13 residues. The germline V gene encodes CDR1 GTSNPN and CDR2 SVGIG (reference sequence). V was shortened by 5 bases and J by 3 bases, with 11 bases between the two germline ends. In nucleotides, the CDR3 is TGTGCCTGGGGGGTCGGGAGCTACAATGAGCAGTTCTTC. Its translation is CAWGVGSYNEQFF.

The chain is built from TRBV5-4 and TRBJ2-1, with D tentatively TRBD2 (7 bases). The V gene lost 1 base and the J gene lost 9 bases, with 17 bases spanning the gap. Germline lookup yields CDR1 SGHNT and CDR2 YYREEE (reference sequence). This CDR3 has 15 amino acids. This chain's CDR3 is CASSLRGARLPEQFF. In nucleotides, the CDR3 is TGTGCCAGCAGCTTGCGGGGGGCCCGCCTCCCTGAGCAGTTCTTC.

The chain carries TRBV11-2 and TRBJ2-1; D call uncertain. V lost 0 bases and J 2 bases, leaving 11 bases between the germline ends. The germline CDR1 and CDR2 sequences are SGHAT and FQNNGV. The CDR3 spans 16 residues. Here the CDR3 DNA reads TGTGCCAGCAGCTTAGAACCGGGTCCCACCTACAATGAGCAGTTCTTC. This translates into CASSLEPGPTYNEQFF.

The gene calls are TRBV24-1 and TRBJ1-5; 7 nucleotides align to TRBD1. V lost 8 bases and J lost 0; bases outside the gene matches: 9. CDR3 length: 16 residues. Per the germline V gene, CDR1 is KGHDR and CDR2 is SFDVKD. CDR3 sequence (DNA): TGTGCCACCATCCGGACAGGATCTCATAGCAATCAGCCCCAGCATTTT. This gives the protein CATIRTGSHSNQPQHF.

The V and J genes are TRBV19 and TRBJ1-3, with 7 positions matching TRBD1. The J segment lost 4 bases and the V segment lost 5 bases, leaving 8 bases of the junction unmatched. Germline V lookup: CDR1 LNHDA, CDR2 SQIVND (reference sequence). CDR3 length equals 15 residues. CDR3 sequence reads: CASSAGGGSGNTIYF. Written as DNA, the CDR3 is TGTGCCAGTAGTGCCGGAGGGGGCTCGGGAAACACCATATATTTT.

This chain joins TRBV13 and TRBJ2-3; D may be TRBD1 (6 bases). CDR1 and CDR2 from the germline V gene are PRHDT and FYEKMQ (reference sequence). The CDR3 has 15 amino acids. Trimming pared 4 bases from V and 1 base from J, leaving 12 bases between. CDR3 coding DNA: TGTGCCAGCAGCTACTCACAGGGACGCACAGATACGCAGTATTTT. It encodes CASSYSQGRTDTQYF.

The CDR3 loop is CASSQPGQGYEQYF. In DNA form, the CDR3 reads TGTGCCAGCAGTCAACCGGGACAAGGCTACGAGCAGTACTTC. The V gene is TRBV6-5, the J gene TRBJ2-7; a possible D gene is TRBD1 (6 bases). V was cut by 5 bases and J by 3 bases, with 14 bases left in between. Germline values: CDR1 MNHEY, CDR2 SVGAGI. The CDR3 runs to 14 residues.

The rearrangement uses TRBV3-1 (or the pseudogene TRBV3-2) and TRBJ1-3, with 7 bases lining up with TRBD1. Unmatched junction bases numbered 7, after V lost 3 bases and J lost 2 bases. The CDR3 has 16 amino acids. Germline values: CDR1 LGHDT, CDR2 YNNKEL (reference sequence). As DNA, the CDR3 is TGTGCCAGCAGCCAGTTCTACAGGGGACCTGGAAACACCATATATTTT. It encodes CASSQFYRGPGNTIYF.

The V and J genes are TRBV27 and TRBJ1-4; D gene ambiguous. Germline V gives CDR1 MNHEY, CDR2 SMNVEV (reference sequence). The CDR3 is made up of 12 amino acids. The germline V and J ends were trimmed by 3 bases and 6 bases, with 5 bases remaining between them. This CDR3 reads CASSLPDEKLFF. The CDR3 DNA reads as TGTGCCAGCAGTTTGCCAGATGAAAAACTGTTTTTT.

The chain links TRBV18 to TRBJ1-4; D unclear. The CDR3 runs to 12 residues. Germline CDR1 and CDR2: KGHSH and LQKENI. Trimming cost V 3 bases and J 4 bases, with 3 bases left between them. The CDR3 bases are TGTGCCAGCTCACCCAATAATGAAAAACTGTTTTTT. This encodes CASSPNNEKLFF.

This CDR3 reads CASTLTGGQPQHF. The CDR3, as DNA: TGTGCCAGCACTCTCACCGGCGGTCAGCCCCAGCATTTT. The V and J genes are TRBV28 and TRBJ1-5; no clear D gene. Germline CDR1 MDHEN, CDR2 SYDVKM. The CDR3 spans 13 residues. Trimming cost V 7 bases and J 6 bases, with 13 bases left between them.

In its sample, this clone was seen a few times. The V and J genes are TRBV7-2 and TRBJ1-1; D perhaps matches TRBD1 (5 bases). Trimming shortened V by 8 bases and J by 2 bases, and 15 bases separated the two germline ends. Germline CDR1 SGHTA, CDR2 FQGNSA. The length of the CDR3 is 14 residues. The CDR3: CASRTGMKNTEAFF. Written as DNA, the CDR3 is TGTGCCAGCCGTACAGGTATGAAAAACACTGAAGCTTTCTTT.

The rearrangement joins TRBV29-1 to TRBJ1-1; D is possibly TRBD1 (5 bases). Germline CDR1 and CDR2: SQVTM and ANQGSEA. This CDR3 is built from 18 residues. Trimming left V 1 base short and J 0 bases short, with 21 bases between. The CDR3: CSVEGAGQLLRMNTEAFF. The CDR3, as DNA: TGCAGCGTTGAAGGGGCAGGGCAGCTTCTAAGAATGAACACTGAAGCTTTCTTT.

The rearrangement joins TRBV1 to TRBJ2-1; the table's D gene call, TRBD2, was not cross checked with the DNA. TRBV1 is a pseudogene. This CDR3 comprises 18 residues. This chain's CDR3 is CTSSQDSVAGGFYNEQFF. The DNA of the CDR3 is TGCACCAGCAGCCAAGATTCCGTGGCGGGAGGGTTCTACAATGAGCAGTTCTTC.

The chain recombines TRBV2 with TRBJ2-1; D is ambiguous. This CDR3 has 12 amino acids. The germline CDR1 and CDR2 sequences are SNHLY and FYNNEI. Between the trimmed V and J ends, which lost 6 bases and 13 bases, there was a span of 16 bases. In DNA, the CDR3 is TGTGCCAGCAGCCAAAAAGGCGGCTTACAGTTCTTC. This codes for CASSQKGGLQFF.

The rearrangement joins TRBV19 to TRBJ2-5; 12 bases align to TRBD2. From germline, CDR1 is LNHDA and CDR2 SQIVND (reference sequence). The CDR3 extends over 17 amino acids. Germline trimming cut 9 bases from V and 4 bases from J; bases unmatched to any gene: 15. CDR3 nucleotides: TGTGCCAGCGCCGCACCCTTAAAGACTAGCGGGGGAGAGACCCAGTACTTC. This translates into CASAAPLKTSGGETQYF.

The CDR3 loop reads CASSRGQGIRQPQHF. DNA for the CDR3: TGTGCCAGCAGCAGGGGACAGGGTATCCGTCAGCCCCAGCATTTT. The chain carries TRBV5-6 and TRBJ1-5, with 9 bases lining up with TRBD1. This CDR3 has 15 amino acids. Germline values: CDR1 SGHDT, CDR2 YYEEEE. Unmatched junction bases numbered 8, after V lost 4 bases and J lost 6 bases.

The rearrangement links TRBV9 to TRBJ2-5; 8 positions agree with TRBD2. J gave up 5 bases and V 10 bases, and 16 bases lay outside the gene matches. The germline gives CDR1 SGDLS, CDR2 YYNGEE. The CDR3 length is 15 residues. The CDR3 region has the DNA TGTGCCGGACGCCCCGGGAGGGCCTATCCCGAGACCCAGTACTTC. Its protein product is CAGRPGRAYPETQYF.

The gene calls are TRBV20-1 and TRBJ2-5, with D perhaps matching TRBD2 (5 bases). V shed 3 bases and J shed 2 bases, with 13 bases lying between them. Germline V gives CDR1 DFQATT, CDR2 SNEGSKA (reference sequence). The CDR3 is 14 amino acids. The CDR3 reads CSASREGGQETQYF. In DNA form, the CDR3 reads TGCAGTGCTAGTCGCGAGGGTGGTCAAGAGACCCAGTACTTC.

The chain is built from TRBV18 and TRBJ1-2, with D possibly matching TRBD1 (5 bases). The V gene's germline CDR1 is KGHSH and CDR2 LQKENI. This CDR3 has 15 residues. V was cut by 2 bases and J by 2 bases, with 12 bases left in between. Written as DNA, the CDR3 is TGTGCCAGCTCACCAGGCAAAGGGGCCAACTATGGCTACACCTTC. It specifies CASSPGKGANYGYTF.

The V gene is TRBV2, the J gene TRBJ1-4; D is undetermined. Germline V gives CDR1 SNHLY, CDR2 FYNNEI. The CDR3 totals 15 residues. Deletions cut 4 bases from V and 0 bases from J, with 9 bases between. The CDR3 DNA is TGTGCCAGCAGTGCGTGGGGAGCAACTAATGAAAAACTGTTTTTT. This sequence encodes CASSAWGATNEKLFF.

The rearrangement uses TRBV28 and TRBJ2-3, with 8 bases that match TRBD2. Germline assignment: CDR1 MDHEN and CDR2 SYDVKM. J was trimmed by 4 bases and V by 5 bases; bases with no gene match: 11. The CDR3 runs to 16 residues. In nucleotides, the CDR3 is TGTGCCAGCAGTCGACCGGAGCGGGAGAATTCAGATACGCAGTATTTT. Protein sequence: CASSRPERENSDTQYF.

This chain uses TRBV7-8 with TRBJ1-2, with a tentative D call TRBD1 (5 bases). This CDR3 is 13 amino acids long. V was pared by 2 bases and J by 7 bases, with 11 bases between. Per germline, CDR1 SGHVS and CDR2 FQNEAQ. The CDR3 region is CASSLPGVAGYTF. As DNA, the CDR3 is TGTGCCAGCAGCTTACCGGGGGTAGCTGGCTACACCTTC. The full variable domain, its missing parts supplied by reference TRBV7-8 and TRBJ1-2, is GAGVSQSPRYKVAKRGQDVALRCDPISGHVSLFWYQQALGQGPEFLTYFQNEAQLDKSGLPSDRFFAERPEGSVSTLKIQRTQQEDSAVYLCASSLPGVAGYTFGSGTRLTVV.